This TCR beta chain was identified in a study of blood T cells in healthy people across ages. Study conclusions and caveats: Measured against age, TCR beta diversity per million T cells decreased in a roughly linear manner. Diversity of TCR beta correlated strongly with naive T cell percentage.

This clonotype was detected a few times. What it recognizes is unknown. This CDR3 comprises 15 residues. V lost 0 bases and J 2 bases, leaving 14 bases between the germline ends. Germline V lookup: CDR1 DFQATT, CDR2 SNEGSKA (reference sequence). Peripheral blood samples of 9 to 10 milliliters were drawn from each donor. A second PCR of roughly 7 to 11 cycles used a sample-barcoded 5' primer and a J-beta primer mix. TCRdb recomputed calls from the 5' RACE reads with MiXCR, one row per CDR3 protein. The sample consists of about 600,000 distinct CDR3 sequences, 45% to 55% of them appearing once. The chain has TRBV20-1 and TRBJ2-7; D unclear. This sequence originates from an elderly man in good health. Sequencing was done on a sample of blood. CDR3 amino acids: CSARDKDYWTYEQYF. In DNA, the CDR3 is TGCAGTGCTAGAGATAAGGATTACTGGACCTACGAGCAGTACTTC.